The present TCR beta chain was sequenced within a study of blood T cell repertoires in COVID-19. Background on the study: PBMCs, B-cell-depleted T cells, or T cells were the source of the cDNA or gDNA that made up the material.

Per the original data handling: The assay estimated nucleated cells by amplifying reference gene primers. Method: immunoSEQ multiplex PCR; TCRdb's copy keeps in-frame clones and lacks some. The DNA was the basis for D and trimming; V, J and clone size are from that table. The table has approximately 300,000 clones, about 82% seen once. This clone showed up just a few times. This receptor was obtained from a woman aged 45-59 years with active or convalescent COVID-19. Sequenced: peripheral blood.

In DNA, the CDR3 is TGCAGCGTTGAAGTTCCGACAGGGGGCTATGGCTACACCTTC. This gives the protein CSVEVPTGGYGYTF. The chain employs TRBV29-1 and TRBJ1-2; 9 bases line up with TRBD1. The ends lost 1 base at V and 4 bases at J; junction bases unmatched: 4. Per germline, CDR1 SQVTM and CDR2 ANQGSEA. The CDR3 has 14 amino acids.